The 26 T cell receptor beta chains below all came from one sample that was sequenced in a study of blood T cell repertoires in COVID-19. Clones were sequenced by immunoSEQ multiplex PCR, and TCRdb holds only the in-frame ones, with some missing. The data show under 170,000 clones, 65% to 90% seen once. Sequencing was performed on peripheral blood. The receptors were sampled from a man aged 70 or older with acute or convalescent COVID-19.

The J gene is TRBJ2-4, the V gene TRBV9; TRBD1 is a possible D gene (5 bases). Trimming took off 0 bases at V and 0 bases at J, with 13 bases between the two ends. The CDR3 covers 17 residues. Germline-derived CDR1 and CDR2 are SGDLS and YYNGEE. Here the CDR3 reads CASSVDPGMGAKNIQYF. The CDR3 nucleotides are TGTGCCAGCAGCGTAGACCCAGGGATGGGAGCCAAAAACATTCAGTACTTC.

This chain uses TRBV5-1 with TRBJ2-3; the D is unclear. V shed 0 bases and J shed 6 bases, with 11 bases lying between them. The CDR3 is made up of 14 amino acids. From germline, CDR1 is SGHRS and CDR2 YFSETQ. CDR3: CASSLEATIDTQYF. The CDR3 nucleotides read TGCGCCAGCAGCTTGGAAGCTACGATTGATACGCAGTATTTT.

With respect to this clone: It may be a read error: a sequence one base away is much more abundant. The gene calls are TRBV6-4 and TRBJ2-2; 9 positions match TRBD2. CDR3 length equals 15 residues. The V segment lost 6 bases and the J segment 1 base; nucleotides outside the gene matches: 3. Germline V gene sequence: CDR1 MRHNA, CDR2 SNTAGT. CDR3 amino acids: CASSVTSGNTGELFF. The CDR3 DNA sequence: TGTGCCAGCAGCGTGACTAGCGGGAACACCGGGGAGCTGTTTTTT.

This sequence joins TRBV7-9 and TRBJ2-1; 14 bases align to TRBD2. The CDR3 spans 17 residues. The J segment lost 9 bases and the V segment lost 4 bases, leaving 11 bases of the junction unmatched. Germline CDR1 SEHNR, CDR2 FQNEAQ (reference sequence). For the CDR3, the DNA is TGTGCCAGCAGCTCATCTGGGACTAGCGGGAGCCATGCTGAGCAGTTCTTC. Translation gives CASSSSGTSGSHAEQFF. The full variable domain, completed using reference TRBV7-9 and TRBJ2-1, is DTGVSQNPRHKITKRGQNVTFRCDPISEHNRLYWYRQTLGQGPEFLTYFQNEAQLEKSRLLSDRFSAERPKGSFSTLEIQRTEQGDSAMYLCASSSSGTSGSHAEQFFGPGTRLTVL.

CDR3 DNA: TGCAGTGCCAGACAGGGCGATGGCTACACCTTC. Translation: CSARQGDGYTF. The rearrangement uses TRBV20-1 and TRBJ1-2, with 7 bases fitting TRBD1. The length of the CDR3 is 11 residues. Per germline, CDR1 DFQATT and CDR2 SNEGSKA (reference sequence). V shed 6 bases and J 6 bases; nucleotides not matched to a gene: 4.

The count of this clone is one. The J gene is TRBJ2-3, the V gene TRBV20-1; D is undetermined. Germline CDR1 DFQATT, CDR2 SNEGSKA (reference sequence). V lost 6 bases and J 2 bases, leaving 6 bases between the germline ends. The CDR3 is 11 amino acids. The CDR3, as DNA: TGCAGTGCGGGCTCCACAGATACGCAGTATTTT. It is translated as CSAGSTDTQYF.

The chain uses TRBV29-1 and TRBJ2-3, with D possibly being TRBD1 (6 bases). Germline V lookup: CDR1 SQVTM, CDR2 ANQGSEA. V shed 3 bases and J shed 1 base, with 11 bases lying between them. The CDR3 totals 14 residues. The DNA of the CDR3 is TGCAGCGTTGATCGTGGGGGCGGCACAGATACGCAGTATTTT. It specifies CSVDRGGGTDTQYF.

The rearrangement uses TRBV6-1 and TRBJ1-5; the D gene is possibly TRBD1 (6 bases). V was clipped by 0 bases and J by 9 bases, with 15 bases between them. This CDR3 contains 15 residues. CDR1 and CDR2 from the germline V gene are MNHNS and SASEGT. The CDR3 loop is CASSEAGAGVWPQHF. CDR3 bases: TGTGCCAGCAGTGAAGCGGGTGCAGGGGTGTGGCCCCAGCATTTT.

The rearrangement joins TRBV28 to TRBJ2-3, with a possible D match to TRBD2 (6 bases). CDR1 MDHEN and CDR2 SYDVKM come from the germline V gene. The CDR3 has 16 residues. Trimming shortened V by 7 bases and J by 2 bases, and 19 bases separated the two germline ends. CDR3 sequence: CASIPSLGTVTDTQYF. The CDR3 DNA reads TGTGCCAGCATTCCCAGCCTAGGGACTGTCACAGATACGCAGTATTTT. The whole variable domain, remainder taken from reference TRBV28 and TRBJ2-3, is DVKVTQSSRYLVKRTGEKVFLECVQDMDHENMFWYRQDPGLGLRLIYFSYDVKMKEKGDIPEGYSVSREKKERFSLILESASTNQTSMYLCASIPSLGTVTDTQYFGPGTRLTVL.

J is TRBJ2-1 and V is TRBV7-8; 7 nucleotides agree with TRBD1. Germline-derived CDR1 and CDR2 are SGHVS and FQNEAQ. The J segment lost 3 bases and the V segment lost 8 bases, leaving 4 bases of the junction unmatched. The length of the CDR3 is 13 residues. CDR3 coding DNA: TGTGCCAGCCAGGGGGACAACTACAATGAGCAGTTCTTC. It codes for CASQGDNYNEQFF.

This clone was recorded only once. This chain uses TRBV5-1 with TRBJ1-1, with D possibly TRBD1 on 5 matching bases. Germline-derived CDR1 and CDR2 are SGHRS and YFSETQ. The CDR3 contains 17 residues. V lost 0 bases and J 2 bases, leaving 17 bases between the germline ends. In DNA form, the CDR3 reads TGCGCCAGCAGCTTGGTTGCGGGGGTAAATTTCAACACTGAAGCTTTCTTT. Its translation: CASSLVAGVNFNTEAFF.

This clone was counted between two and nine times. The chain couples TRBV5-1 to TRBJ2-5; D gene uncertain. This CDR3 has 14 amino acids. Germline CDR1 and CDR2: SGHRS and YFSETQ. The V gene lost 4 bases and the J gene lost 1 base, with 11 bases spanning the gap. CDR3 in amino acids: CASSRSSSQETQYF. In DNA, the CDR3 is TGCGCCAGCAGCAGATCTAGTAGCCAAGAGACCCAGTACTTC.

The chain employs TRBV4-3 and TRBJ2-7; 14 bases match TRBD2. The CDR3 loop spans 16 amino acids. Germline CDR1 reads LGHNA; CDR2 reads YSLEER. V shed 1 base and J 4 bases; nucleotides not matched to a gene: 3. CDR3 amino acids: CASSQGGTSGSYEQYF. The CDR3 DNA sequence: TGCGCCAGCAGCCAAGGGGGGACTAGCGGGAGTTACGAGCAGTACTTC.

V is TRBV6-2 or TRBV6-3 and J is TRBJ2-1; 12 positions agree with TRBD2. Trimming cost V 2 bases and J 2 bases; bases outside gene matches: 1. The CDR3 is 16 amino acids. Germline V CDR1 and CDR2: MNHEY, SVGEGT. The CDR3 loop is CASSYGLAGTYNEQFF. CDR3 in DNA: TGTGCCAGCAGTTACGGACTAGCGGGGACCTACAATGAGCAGTTCTTC.

The J gene is TRBJ2-2, the V gene TRBV9, with TRBD2 identical over 9 bases. This CDR3 spans 17 amino acids. The V gene's germline CDR1 is SGDLS and CDR2 YYNGEE. Unmatched junction bases numbered 4, after V lost 0 bases and J lost 1 base. The CDR3 region is CASSVGASGVNTGELFF. CDR3 sequence (DNA): TGTGCCAGCAGCGTAGGGGCTAGCGGGGTGAACACCGGGGAGCTGTTTTTT.

The chain combines TRBV24-1 with TRBJ2-1; no clear D gene. The CDR3 contains 15 residues. Trimming took 3 bases from V and 2 from J, leaving 10 bases between them. The V gene's germline CDR1 is KGHDR and CDR2 SFDVKD. In nucleotides, the CDR3 is TGTGCCACCAGTGATAATTTGACACCCTACAATGAGCAGTTCTTC. It is translated as CATSDNLTPYNEQFF.

The J gene is TRBJ2-5, the V gene TRBV2; 7 positions match TRBD2. The CDR3 loop spans 15 amino acids. Germline V gene lookup returns CDR1 SNHLY and CDR2 FYNNEI. With 1 base clipped from V and 3 bases from J, the junction kept 5 bases outside the gene matches. The CDR3 reads CASSEGVLAEETQYF. CDR3 sequence (DNA): TGTGCCAGCAGTGAAGGTGTCCTAGCGGAAGAGACCCAGTACTTC.

This chain connects TRBV7-8 to TRBJ2-2, with 7 bases aligning to TRBD2. V shed 1 base and J 0 bases; nucleotides not matched to a gene: 2. CDR1 is SGHVS, CDR2 FQNEAQ, per germline. CDR3 length: 16 residues. The CDR3 here is CASSLVTSTNTGELFF. The CDR3 bases are TGTGCCAGCAGCTTAGTGACTAGCACGAACACCGGGGAGCTGTTTTTT.

This chain's CDR3 is CASSLILGPSPLHF. The CDR3 DNA reads as TGTGCCAGCAGCTTAATCCTTGGCCCTTCGCCCCTCCACTTT. This rearrangement joins TRBV7-2 to TRBJ1-6; D is unclear. V gave up 2 bases and J gave up 13 bases, with 15 bases separating them. The CDR3 has 14 amino acids. The germline V gene encodes CDR1 SGHTA and CDR2 FQGNSA.

The V call is TRBV10-3, the J call TRBJ1-5; perhaps TRBD1 as D (6 bases). Germline V lookup: CDR1 ENHRY, CDR2 SYGVKD. V was trimmed by 3 bases and J by 7 bases, leaving 13 bases between them. This CDR3 is 14 amino acids long. The CDR3 DNA is TGTGCCATCAGTGAAGGGGGGGGCGAGCAGCCCCAGCATTTT. This translates into CAISEGGGEQPQHF.

V and J are TRBV6-2 or TRBV6-3 and TRBJ2-1, with 12 bases that match TRBD2. The CDR3 totals 16 residues. V lost 0 bases and J lost 6; bases outside the gene matches: 3. Per germline, CDR1 MNHEY and CDR2 SVGEGT. The CDR3 here is CASSYSRTSGVNEQFF. As DNA, the CDR3 is TGTGCCAGCAGTTACTCAAGGACTAGCGGGGTCAATGAGCAGTTCTTC.

Here the CDR3 DNA reads TGTGCCACCAGTGATCGGACAGGTTCAGTCTCCTACAATGAGCAGTTCTTC. Translated, it gives CATSDRTGSVSYNEQFF. The chain is built from TRBV24-1 and TRBJ2-1; TRBD1 matches at 7 bases. Germline trimming cut 3 bases from V and 0 bases from J; bases unmatched to any gene: 7. Germline lookup yields CDR1 KGHDR and CDR2 SFDVKD. This CDR3 comprises 17 residues.

The sample holds one count of this clone. This chain links TRBV18 with TRBJ2-7, with D unclear. This CDR3 contains 12 residues. Trimming cost V 4 bases and J 4 bases, with 8 bases left between them. The V gene's germline CDR1 is KGHSH and CDR2 LQKENI. The CDR3 DNA reads as TGTGCCAGCTCACAGGAGAGTTACGAGCAGTACTTC. Its protein is CASSQESYEQYF.

CDR3 sequence reads: CASSQSGGISYEQYF. The CDR3 DNA sequence: TGCGCCAGCAGCCAGAGCGGGGGTATTTCCTACGAGCAGTACTTC. The rearrangement joins TRBV5-1 to TRBJ2-7, with 8 bases that match TRBD2. This CDR3 has 15 amino acids. Germline V CDR1 and CDR2: SGHRS, YFSETQ. J was trimmed by 1 base and V by 4 bases; bases with no gene match: 7.

The chain joins TRBV9 to TRBJ1-2; tentative D call: TRBD1 (6 bases). V was clipped by 3 bases and J by 2 bases, with 17 bases between them. From germline, CDR1 is SGDLS and CDR2 YYNGEE. This CDR3 comprises 16 residues. CDR3 sequence: CASSAPRGGANYGYTF. As DNA, the CDR3 is TGTGCCAGCAGCGCCCCGAGGGGGGGGGCCAACTATGGCTACACCTTC.

This clone was found once. The CDR3 region is CATSRLQGVGYNEQFF. The CDR3 coding sequence is TGTGCCACCAGCAGACTACAGGGGGTTGGATACAATGAGCAGTTCTTC. V gene TRBV15 combines with J gene TRBJ2-1; 8 nucleotides match TRBD1. The CDR3 consists of 16 residues. Germline V gene sequence: CDR1 LNHNV, CDR2 YYDKDF (reference sequence). After removal of 2 bases from V and 4 bases from J, the junction contained 7 bases not matched to a gene.